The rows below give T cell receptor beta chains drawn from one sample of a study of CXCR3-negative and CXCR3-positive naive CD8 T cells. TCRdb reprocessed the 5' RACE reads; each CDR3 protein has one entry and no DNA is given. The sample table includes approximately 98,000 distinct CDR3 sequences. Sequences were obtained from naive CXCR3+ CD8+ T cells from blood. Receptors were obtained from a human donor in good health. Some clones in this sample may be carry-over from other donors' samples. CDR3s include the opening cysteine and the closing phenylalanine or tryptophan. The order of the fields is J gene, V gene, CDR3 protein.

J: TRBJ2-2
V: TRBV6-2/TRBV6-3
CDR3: CASSYHLVWTGELFF

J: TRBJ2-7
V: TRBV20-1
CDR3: CSAQDRVHHEQYF

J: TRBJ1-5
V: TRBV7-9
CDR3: CASSPTGSSQPQHF

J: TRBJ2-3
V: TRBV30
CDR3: CAWSVRRDTQYF

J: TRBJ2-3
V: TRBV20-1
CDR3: CSARARGESTDTQYF

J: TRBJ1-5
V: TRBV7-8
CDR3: CASSPGTGDSNQPQHF

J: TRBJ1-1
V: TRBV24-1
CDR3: CATTLTDRGFFNTEAFF

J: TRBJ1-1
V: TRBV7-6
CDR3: CASSTQGANTEAFF

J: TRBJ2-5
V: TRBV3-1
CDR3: CASSPISLYSFETQYF

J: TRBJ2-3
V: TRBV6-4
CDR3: CASSENGGGDTQYF

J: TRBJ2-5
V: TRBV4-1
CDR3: CASSQRIRGPRETQYF

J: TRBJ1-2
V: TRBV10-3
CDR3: CAISEREQGDYGYTF

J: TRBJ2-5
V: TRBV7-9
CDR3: CASSIMTGTGAYPGQETQYF

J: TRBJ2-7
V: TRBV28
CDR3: CASITGYEQYF

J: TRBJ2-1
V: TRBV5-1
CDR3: CASSLVQIGSNEQFF

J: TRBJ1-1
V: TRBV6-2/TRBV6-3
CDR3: CASSLSGITEAFF

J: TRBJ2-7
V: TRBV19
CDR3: CASSAGTGGLYEQYF

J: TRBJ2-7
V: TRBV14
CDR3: CASSQVTLDKQYF

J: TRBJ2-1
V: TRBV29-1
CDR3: CSVLLESGVQFF

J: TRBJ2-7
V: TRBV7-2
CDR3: CASSSGGLDRLSYEQYF

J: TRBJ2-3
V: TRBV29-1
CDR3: CTVIWTLGTDTQYF

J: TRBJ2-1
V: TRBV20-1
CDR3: CSARGYRDDSYNEQFF

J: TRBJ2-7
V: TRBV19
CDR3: CASNPTEGYEQYF

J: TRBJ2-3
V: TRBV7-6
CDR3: CASSSSGRTRDTQYF

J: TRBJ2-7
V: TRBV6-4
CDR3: CASSPSENSYEQYF

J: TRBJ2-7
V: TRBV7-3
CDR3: CASSLEGTSGGISYEQYF

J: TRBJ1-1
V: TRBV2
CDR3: CASRETGGLNTEAFF

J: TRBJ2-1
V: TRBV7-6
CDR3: CASSRGLAESSYNEQFF

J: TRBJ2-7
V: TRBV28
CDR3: CASSYHGTSSYEQYF

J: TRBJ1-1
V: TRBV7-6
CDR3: CASSPPLGDGTEAFF

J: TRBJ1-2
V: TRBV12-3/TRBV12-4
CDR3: CASSPRTGNYTYGYTF

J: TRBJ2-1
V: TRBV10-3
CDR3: CAISDGDSASEQFF

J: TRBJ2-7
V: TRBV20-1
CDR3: CSARVRRLAGGYEQYF

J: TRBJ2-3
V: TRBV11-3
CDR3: CASSPEAGGGRDTQYF

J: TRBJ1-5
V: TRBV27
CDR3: CASSLKPSNQPQHF

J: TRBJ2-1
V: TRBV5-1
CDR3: CASSYDQGAVYNEQFF

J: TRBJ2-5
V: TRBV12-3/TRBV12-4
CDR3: CASGPGRGRDQETQYF

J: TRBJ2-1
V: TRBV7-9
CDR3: CASSQTSSVAYNEQFF

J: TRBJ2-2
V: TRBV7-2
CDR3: CASSFGSGGVNTGELFF

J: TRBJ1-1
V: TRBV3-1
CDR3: CASSQDWGMTEAFF

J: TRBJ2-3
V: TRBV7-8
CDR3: CASSLARDGVDTQYF

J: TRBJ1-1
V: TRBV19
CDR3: CASSGNTEAFF

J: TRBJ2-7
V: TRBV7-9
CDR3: CASSFGFAGSYEQYF